The 21 T cell receptor beta chains below come from one sample, sequenced in a study of shared clonotypes between healthy human individuals. Assay used: immunoSEQ multiplex PCR; TCRdb lists only in-frame clones, some missing. The sample has around 500,000 clones, approximately 81% seen once. Sequenced input: PBMCs. The receptors were sampled from a woman between 40 and 50 years old in good health. Some clones in this sample may be carry-over from other donors' samples.

The gene calls are TRBV28 and TRBJ2-7, with no clear D. Germline lookup yields CDR1 MDHEN and CDR2 SYDVKM. The CDR3 contains 15 residues. Trimming cost V 9 bases and J 0 bases, with 18 bases left between them. In nucleotides, the CDR3 is TGTGCCAGTCACGGAACTAACCTTCCCTCCTACGAGCAGTACTTC. Protein: CASHGTNLPSYEQYF.

The chain is built from TRBV4-2 and TRBJ2-1, with TRBD1 as a possible D gene (5 bases). The length of the CDR3 is 16 residues. CDR1 is LGHNA and CDR2 is YNFKEQ in the germline V gene. The ends were cut back, 5 bases at V and 0 bases at J, with 14 bases in the middle. CDR3 amino acids: CASSLRADSSYNEQFF. The CDR3 DNA reads as TGTGCCAGCAGCTTAAGGGCCGACAGCTCCTACAATGAGCAGTTCTTC.

The chain is built from TRBV19 and TRBJ1-1; 9 nucleotides align to TRBD1. This CDR3 has 15 amino acids. V lost 10 bases and J lost 0; bases outside the gene matches: 9. CDR1 and CDR2 (germline): LNHDA, SQIVND (reference sequence). CDR3 loop: CATRQGGLMNTEAFF. The CDR3 DNA sequence: TGTGCCACCAGACAGGGGGGCCTCATGAACACTGAAGCTTTCTTT.

The genes are TRBV19 and TRBJ1-5; a possible D gene is TRBD1 (5 bases). V lost 9 bases and J 4 bases, leaving 16 bases between the germline ends. The CDR3 contains 14 residues. Germline CDR1 reads LNHDA; CDR2 reads SQIVND (reference sequence). The DNA of the CDR3 is TGTGCCAGCAGTTACGGGACGGAGAATCAGCCCCAGCATTTT. It translates to CASSYGTENQPQHF.

There are many counts of this clone. The CDR3 here is CASSQSGYQETQYF. DNA for the CDR3: TGCGCCAGCAGTCAATCAGGGTACCAAGAGACCCAGTACTTC. The V gene is TRBV23-1, the J gene TRBJ2-5; D remains unclear. TRBV23-1 is placed among ORFs of uncertain function. CDR3 length: 14 amino acids. The ends were cut back, 0 bases at V and 0 bases at J, with 5 bases in the middle.

This clone came up once. This chain uses TRBV10-3 with TRBJ2-1; tentative D call: TRBD2 (6 bases). This CDR3 region has 15 residues. Germline V gene data show CDR1 as ENHRY and CDR2 as SYGVKD. V gave up 2 bases and J gave up 3 bases, with 11 bases separating them. The CDR3 region has the DNA TGTGCCATCAGTGAGAGCGGGTTAGACTACAATGAGCAGTTCTTC. It yields the protein CAISESGLDYNEQFF.

Worth noting for this clone: This likely traces to a read error, being one base from a far larger clone. Other DNA sequences in the same sample also yield this CDR3. V is TRBV30 and J is TRBJ1-5; tentative D call: TRBD1 (6 bases). Germline assignment: CDR1 GTSNPN and CDR2 SVGIG (reference sequence). Trimming stripped 0 bases from V and 7 bases from J, with 10 bases between. There are 13 residues in the CDR3. This chain's CDR3 is CAWSVLGGQPQHF. Here the CDR3 DNA reads TGTGCCTGGAGTGTACTTGGGGGCCAGCCCCAGCATTTT.

In regard to this clone: One base separates it from a far larger clone, so it is likely a read error. The rearrangement links TRBV2 to TRBJ2-5, with D perhaps TRBD2 (6 bases). Trimming stripped 8 bases from V and 5 bases from J, with 12 bases between. This CDR3 is 12 amino acids long. Germline lookup yields CDR1 SNHLY and CDR2 FYNNEI. For the CDR3, the DNA is TGTGCCAGCGGGAAGGAGGGGGAGACCCAGTACTTC. Its translation is CASGKEGETQYF.

As concerns this clone: With only one base between it and a far larger clone, this is likely a read error. The CDR3 carries no conserved terminal phenylalanine or tryptophan, so it likely arises from a read error. The sample carries other DNA sequences with the same CDR3. This chain joins TRBV27 and TRBJ1-2, with a weak D call TRBD1 (6 bases). With 4 bases removed from V and 7 bases from J, the gap between germline ends came to 13 bases. Germline V gives CDR1 MNHEY, CDR2 SMNVEV (reference sequence). The CDR3 is made up of 13 amino acids. The CDR3 bases are TGTGCCAGCAGTTGGTCAGGGGAGAGTGGCTACACCCTC. This codes for CASSWSGESGYTL.

Comments on this clone: A far larger clone lies a single base away; this is likely a read error. Other DNA sequences from this sample encode an identical CDR3 as well. J is TRBJ2-7 and V is TRBV28; 11 bases agree with TRBD1. The CDR3 is 14 residues long. Germline V gene sequence: CDR1 MDHEN, CDR2 SYDVKM. CDR3 in amino acids: CASSLGTGGNEQYF. DNA of the CDR3: TGCGCCAGCAGTCTAGGGACAGGGGGTAACGAGCAGTACTTC.

This chain connects TRBV18 to TRBJ2-3; D is unclear. Trimming stripped 3 bases from V and 6 bases from J, with 7 bases between. Germline-derived CDR1 and CDR2 are KGHSH and LQKENI. The CDR3 has 12 amino acids. CDR3 sequence (DNA): TGTGCCAGCTCACCCTCCAGGGATACGCAGTATTTT. This codes for CASSPSRDTQYF.

The rearrangement uses TRBV6-6 and TRBJ1-1; TRBD1 agrees at 8 bases. This CDR3 is 15 amino acids long. V lost 1 base to trimming and J lost 3 bases; unmatched junction nucleotides: 4. CDR1 MNHNY and CDR2 SVGAGI come from the germline V gene (reference sequence). In DNA form, the CDR3 reads TGTGCCAGCAGTTACTTGACAGGGGAAGACACTGAAGCTTTCTTT. Protein sequence: CASSYLTGEDTEAFF.

The chain couples TRBV6-4 to TRBJ1-5, with D tentatively TRBD1 (5 bases). V dropped 6 bases and J dropped 4 bases, with 10 bases sitting between them. Germline V CDR1 and CDR2: MRHNA, SNTAGT. The CDR3 totals 13 residues. The CDR3 nucleotides are TGTGCCAGCAGCAGGGATGGGAATCAGCCCCAGCATTTT. Translating gives CASSRDGNQPQHF.

The chain couples TRBV28 to TRBJ2-4, with 7 positions matching TRBD2. The V gene end was trimmed by 3 bases and the J gene end by 2 bases; junction bases not matched to a gene: 4. The CDR3 spans 15 residues. Germline V gene data show CDR1 as MDHEN and CDR2 as SYDVKM. Here the CDR3 DNA reads TGTGCCAGCAGTTTGGCGGGAGTAACCAAAAACATTCAGTACTTC. This sequence encodes CASSLAGVTKNIQYF.

The rearrangement links TRBV9 to TRBJ2-3, with D perhaps TRBD1 or TRBD2 (7 bases each). V was pared by 4 bases and J by 3 bases, with 18 bases between. The germline CDR1 and CDR2 sequences are SGDLS and YYNGEE. CDR3 length equals 16 residues. The CDR3 reads CASSFGGGGLTDTQYF. The CDR3 DNA sequence: TGTGCCAGCAGCTTCGGGGGAGGGGGCCTAACAGATACGCAGTATTTT.

CDR3 nucleotides: TGTGCCAGCAGCCCAAGACTAGCGGGAGGGGGTGAGCAGTTCTTC. Translation: CASSPRLAGGGEQFF. This chain connects TRBV7-2 to TRBJ2-1, with TRBD2 matching 14 bases. CDR1 is SGHTA, CDR2 FQGNSA, per germline. The CDR3 sequence is 15 residues long. V lost 5 bases, J lost 9 bases, and 6 bases stayed unmatched.

V and J are TRBV7-8 and TRBJ1-2, with TRBD1 identical over 9 bases. The CDR3 is 15 amino acids. The ends lost 5 bases at V and 5 bases at J; junction bases unmatched: 9. The germline V gene encodes CDR1 SGHVS and CDR2 FQNEAQ. CDR3 protein: CASSEGTGHGYGYTF. CDR3 DNA sequence: TGTGCCAGCAGCGAGGGGACAGGGCATGGGTATGGCTACACCTTC.

V and J are TRBV27 and TRBJ2-1, with 13 bases matching TRBD2. This CDR3 has 12 amino acids. Germline V gene sequence: CDR1 MNHEY, CDR2 SMNVEV (reference sequence). V lost 5 bases, J lost 14 bases, and 3 bases stayed unmatched. CDR3: CASSTGLAGEFF. The DNA for the CDR3 is TGTGCCAGCAGTACCGGACTAGCGGGAGAGTTCTTC.

The rearrangement links TRBV28 to TRBJ2-1; 10 bases are shared with TRBD2. The CDR3 covers 14 residues. J was trimmed by 15 bases and V by 5 bases; bases with no gene match: 13. The V gene's germline CDR1 is MDHEN and CDR2 SYDVKM. CDR3 protein: CASSPPSSGRAMFF. The CDR3 bases are TGTGCCAGCAGTCCCCCGTCGAGCGGGAGGGCAATGTTCTTC.

The V call is TRBV6-1, the J call TRBJ2-5; 8 bases map to TRBD1. In germline, CDR1 is MNHNS, CDR2 SASEGT. The CDR3 runs to 15 residues. V lost 6 bases, J lost 1 base, and 7 bases stayed unmatched. CDR3 DNA sequence: TGTGCCAGCAGGAACCTACAGGGGGGCCAAGAGACCCAGTACTTC. It codes for CASRNLQGGQETQYF.

Comment on this clone: The missing conserved phenylalanine or tryptophan at the end of this CDR3 makes a read error likely. V and J are TRBV23-1 and TRBJ1-1; a weak D match, TRBD1 (6 bases). TRBV23-1 is treated as an ORF (open reading frame) with a function not yet certain. CDR3 length: 15 residues. V lost 1 base, J lost 5 bases, and 14 bases lay in between. DNA for the CDR3: TGCGCCAGCAGTCAATTCACAGGGCGGGAGACTGAAGCTTTCCTT. Translating gives CASSQFTGRETEAFL.